The 10 T cell receptor beta chains below were found in one sample sequenced in a study of cytomegalovirus exposure and HLA in healthy donors. In the PCR, 60 Vbeta and 13 Jbeta primers were used. Clones were read by immunoSEQ multiplex PCR, and TCRdb kept only the in-frame ones, dropping some. This listing includes about 140,000 clones. Sequencing used PBMCs. These TCRs come from a man aged 35-49 years in good health and CMV-seronegative.

The rearrangement links TRBV4-1 to TRBJ2-5; D remains unclear. The DNA end is a closer match to TRBJ2-7, so the J assignment may be wrong. The CDR3 runs 13 residues. Germline-derived CDR1 and CDR2 are MGHRA and YSYEKL. In nucleotides, the CDR3 is TGCGCCAGCAGCCAAGAGATGGGCTACGAGCAGTACTTC. Its protein is CASSQEMGYEQYF.

This rearrangement joins TRBV29-1 to TRBJ1-2, with D unresolved. The germline CDR1 and CDR2 sequences are SQVTM and ANQGSEA. CDR3 length equals 14 residues. V gave up 6 bases and J gave up 3 bases, with 17 bases separating them. Here the CDR3 reads CSVRSGVEDYGYTF. CDR3 nucleotide sequence: TGCAGCGTCCGAAGCGGGGTGGAGGACTATGGCTACACCTTC. Variable domain in full (rest from reference TRBV29-1 and TRBJ1-2): SAVISQKPSRDICQRGTSLTIQCQVDSQVTMMFWYRQQPGQSLTLIATANQGSEATYESGFVIDKFPISRPNLTFSTLTVSNMSPEDSSIYLCSVRSGVEDYGYTFGSGTRLTVV.

V and J are TRBV6-1 and TRBJ2-7; 7 nucleotides align to TRBD2. The CDR3 loop spans 15 amino acids. V shed 4 bases and J 0 bases; nucleotides not matched to a gene: 6. CDR1 and CDR2 from the germline V gene are MNHNS and SASEGT. CDR3 region: CASSGGGSSSYEQYF. The DNA for the CDR3 is TGTGCCAGCAGTGGGGGGGGGAGTAGCTCCTACGAGCAGTACTTC.

The chain links TRBV14 to TRBJ2-7, with a possible D match to TRBD2 (5 bases). Germline CDR1 is SGHDN and CDR2 is FVKESK. The CDR3 is made up of 16 amino acids. V lost 1 base and J 4 bases, leaving 17 bases between the germline ends. The CDR3 DNA reads as TGTGCCAGCAGCCAAGTGTTGGGTGGAGGCAATTACGAGCAGTACTTC. The encoded protein is CASSQVLGGGNYEQYF.

The chain recombines TRBV11-2 with TRBJ2-5; 14 nucleotides align to TRBD2. J gave up 13 bases and V 4 bases, and 2 bases lay outside the gene matches. CDR3 length: 12 residues. CDR1 is SGHAT and CDR2 is FQNNGV in the germline V gene. The CDR3 nucleotides read TGTGCCAGCAGCTCCGGACTAGCGGGAGGGTACTTC. It is translated as CASSSGLAGGYF.

The chain recombines TRBV28 with TRBJ1-1; TRBD1 aligns across 8 bases. The CDR3 extends over 15 amino acids. Germline CDR1 and CDR2: MDHEN and SYDVKM. With 4 bases clipped from V and 4 bases from J, the junction kept 8 bases outside the gene matches. The DNA for the CDR3 is TGTGCCAGCAGTTCAGGGGGCGCAGGACGCACTGAAGCTTTCTTT. This gives the protein CASSSGGAGRTEAFF.

The chain has TRBV7-2 and TRBJ2-1; a weak D match, TRBD2 (6 bases). This CDR3 is 14 amino acids long. Germline assignment: CDR1 SGHTA and CDR2 FQGNSA. The V end lost 1 base, the J end lost 7 bases, and 11 bases lay between the germline ends. The CDR3 bases are TGTGCCAGCAGCTTAGGGAGGGTGGAGAATGAGCAGTTCTTC. This translates into CASSLGRVENEQFF.

The genes are TRBV19 and TRBJ1-1; 10 nucleotides agree with TRBD1. The CDR3 runs to 16 residues. Losses at the gene ends were 3 bases for V and 4 bases for J; bases not matched to a gene: 8. The V gene's germline CDR1 is LNHDA and CDR2 SQIVND (reference sequence). CDR3: CASSILRGQGRTEAFF. In DNA, the CDR3 is TGTGCCAGTAGTATTCTTAGGGGACAGGGGCGCACTGAAGCTTTCTTT. The full variable domain, in which reference TRBV19 and TRBJ1-1 provide the parts outside the CDR3, is DGGITQSPKYLFRKEGQNVTLSCEQNLNHDAMYWYRQDPGQGLRLIYYSQIVNDFQKGDIAEGYSVSREKKESFPLTVTSAQKNPTAFYLCASSILRGQGRTEAFFGQGTRLTVV.

This chain links TRBV7-9 with TRBJ1-2; perhaps TRBD1 as D (6 bases). Trimming cost V 3 bases and J 5 bases, with 13 bases left between them. Germline V gene data show CDR1 as SEHNR and CDR2 as FQNEAQ (reference sequence). CDR3 length: 14 residues. CDR3 nucleotide sequence: TGTGCCAGCAGCTTTTTGGGGGCGCGTTATGGCTACACCTTC. This codes for CASSFLGARYGYTF.

The chain employs TRBV5-1 and TRBJ2-5; no clear D. CDR3 length equals 14 residues. V dropped 0 bases and J dropped 2 bases, with 8 bases sitting between them. Germline V CDR1 and CDR2: SGHRS, YFSETQ. CDR3 in DNA: TGCGCCAGCAGCTTGGCCAAACAACAAGAGACCCAGTACTTC. Translation: CASSLAKQQETQYF.